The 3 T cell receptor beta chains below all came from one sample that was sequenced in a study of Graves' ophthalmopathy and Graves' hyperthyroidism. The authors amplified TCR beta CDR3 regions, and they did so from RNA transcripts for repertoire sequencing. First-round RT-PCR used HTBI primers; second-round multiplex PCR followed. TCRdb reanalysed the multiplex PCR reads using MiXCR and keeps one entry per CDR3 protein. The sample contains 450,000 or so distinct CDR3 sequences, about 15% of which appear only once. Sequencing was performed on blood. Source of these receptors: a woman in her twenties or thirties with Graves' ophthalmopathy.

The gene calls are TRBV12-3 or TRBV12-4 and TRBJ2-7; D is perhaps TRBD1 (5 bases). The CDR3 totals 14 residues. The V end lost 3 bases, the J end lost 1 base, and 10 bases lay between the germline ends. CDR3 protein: CASSLTDTSYEQYF. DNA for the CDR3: TGTGCCAGCAGTTTGACAGATACTTCCTACGAGCAGTACTTC.

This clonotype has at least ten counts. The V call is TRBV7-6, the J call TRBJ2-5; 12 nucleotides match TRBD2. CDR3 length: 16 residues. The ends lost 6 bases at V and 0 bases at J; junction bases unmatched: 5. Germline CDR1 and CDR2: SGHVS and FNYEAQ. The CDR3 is CASSSWTSGDQETQYF. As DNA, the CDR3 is TGTGCCAGCAGTTCATGGACTAGCGGGGACCAAGAGACCCAGTACTTC.

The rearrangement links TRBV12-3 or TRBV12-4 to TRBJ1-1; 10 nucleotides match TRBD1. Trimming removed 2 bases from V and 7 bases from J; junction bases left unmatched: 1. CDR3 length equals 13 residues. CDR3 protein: CASSLRDRGEAFF. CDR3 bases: TGTGCCAGCAGTTTAAGGGACAGGGGTGAAGCTTTCTTT.